This T cell receptor beta chain was retrieved from a study of CXCR3-negative and CXCR3-positive naive CD8 T cells. General study results and limits: Relative to CXCR3-negative naive cells, CXCR3-positive naive cells had more hydrophobic TRB CDR3s. Both of the naive subsets showed about the same high diversity, but memory CD8+ cells had much less.

About this clonotype: Its cognate antigen is unknown.

Libraries were UMI-labeled 5' RACE TRB cDNA. TCRdb processed the 5' RACE reads again and assigns one entry to each CDR3 protein, with no DNA. The listing records nearly 90,000 distinct CDR3 sequences. Sorts that each held 250,000 to 300,000 cells were run in triplicate for every CD8+ T cell subset. Cells that were CD45RO-CCR7+CD27+CD95- constituted naive CD8+ T cells. The length of the CDR3 is 16 residues. CDR1 SEHNR and CDR2 FQNEAQ come from the germline V gene (reference sequence). This TCR derives from a human donor in good health. Some clones in this sample may be carry-over from other donors' samples. The source material was naive CXCR3+ CD8+ T cells from blood. Subset in this sample: CD45RO-CCR7+CD27+CD95- naive CD8+ T cells expressing CXCR3 (TNR3+). This chain connects TRBV7-9 to TRBJ1-1; the D gene TCRdb calls, TRBD1, cannot be checked with no DNA. CDR3: CASSPPGSRVNTEAFF.